Here is one T cell receptor (beta chain) with its context. The target antigen is unknown. The data were obtained in a study of blood T cells in healthy people across ages. Findings and limits, study-wide: Without sorted subsets, naive and antigen-experienced compartments could not be conclusively compared.

Next came a second PCR, run for roughly 7 to 12 cycles, which used a sample-barcoded 5' primer along with a J-beta primer mix. Each cDNA molecule, via a template-switch adaptor with 12 random nucleotides, was tagged. TCRdb recomputed calls from the 5' RACE reads with MiXCR, one row per CDR3 protein. The sample includes about 630,000 distinct CDR3 sequences, under 25% of them seen just once. Germline V gene sequence: CDR1 SGHDT, CDR2 YYEEEE. V shed 3 bases and J shed 4 bases, with 7 bases lying between them. The CDR3 is 13 amino acids. Specimen: blood. The TCR was taken from an older man in good health. The chain joins TRBV5-6 to TRBJ2-2; a possible D gene is TRBD2 (5 bases). CDR3 protein: CASSSEATGELFF. The DNA of the CDR3 is TGTGCCAGCAGCTCGGAGGCCACCGGGGAGCTGTTTTTT.